This TCR beta chain is from a study of human T cells and chemical hapten exposure. MiXCR was run by TCRdb on the RACE reads, yielding one entry per CDR3 protein. The data contain 240,000 or so distinct CDR3 sequences, 7.5% to 9% of them singletons. The time point: pre-sensitization, week 0. Specified treatment: therapeutic diphenylcyclopropenone sensitization with weekly scalp DPC. Germline V gives CDR1 SGHRS, CDR2 YFSETQ. CDR3 length: 15 residues. Trimming shortened V by 3 bases and J by 4 bases, and 15 bases separated the two germline ends. J is TRBJ2-3 and V is TRBV5-1; D perhaps matches TRBD1 (6 bases). The sequence was collected from a middle-aged woman with alopecia areata. Some clones in this sample may be carry-over from other donors' samples. The source was whole blood, collected in connection with sensitization to the hapten diphenylcyclopropenone (DPC). The CDR3 spells CASSYGTSNPDTQYF. The CDR3 DNA reads TGCGCCAGCAGCTACGGGACATCCAACCCAGATACGCAGTATTTT.